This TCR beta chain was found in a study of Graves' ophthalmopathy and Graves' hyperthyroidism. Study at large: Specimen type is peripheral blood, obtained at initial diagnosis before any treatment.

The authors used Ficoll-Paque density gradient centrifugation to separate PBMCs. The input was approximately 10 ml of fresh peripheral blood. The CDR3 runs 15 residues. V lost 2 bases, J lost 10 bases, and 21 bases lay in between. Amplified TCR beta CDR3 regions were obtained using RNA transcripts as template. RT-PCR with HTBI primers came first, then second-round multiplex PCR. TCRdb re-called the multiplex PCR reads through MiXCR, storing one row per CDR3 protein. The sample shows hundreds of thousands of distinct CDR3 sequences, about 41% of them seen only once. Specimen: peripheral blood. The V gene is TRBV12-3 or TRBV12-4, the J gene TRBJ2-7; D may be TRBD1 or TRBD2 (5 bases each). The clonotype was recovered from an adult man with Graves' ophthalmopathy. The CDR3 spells CASSLSGARWERQYF. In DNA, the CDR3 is TGTGCCAGCAGTTTATCCGGGGCACGATGGGAGCGACAGTACTTC.